Following are 18 T cell receptor beta chains from one sample sequenced in a study of T cell responses to AZD1222 COVID-19 vaccine. Some clones are missing from TCRdb's copy, which holds only in-frame ones; the method was immunoSEQ multiplex PCR. The sample holds over 110,000 clones, 85% to 95% seen once. Sequencing used peripheral blood, obtained on day 0 of AZD1222 vaccination. The receptors shown here come from an adult in good health.

The chain has TRBV5-1 and TRBJ2-1, with 12 nucleotides matching TRBD2. Germline lookup yields CDR1 SGHRS and CDR2 YFSETQ. J was trimmed by 0 bases and V by 4 bases; bases with no gene match: 5. CDR3 length: 17 residues. CDR3 in DNA: TGCGCCAGCAGCATTGGACTAGCGGGGAGCTCCTACAATGAGCAGTTCTTC. The encoded protein is CASSIGLAGSSYNEQFF.

This CDR3 reads CASSLNGAQGRDSPLHF. The CDR3 DNA reads TGTGCCAGCAGCTTGAATGGGGCGCAGGGTAGGGATTCACCCCTCCACTTT. V is TRBV5-4 and J is TRBJ1-6, with TRBD1 as a possible D gene (5 bases). The V gene's germline CDR1 is SGHNT and CDR2 YYREEE (reference sequence). This CDR3 has 17 amino acids. Trimming left V 1 base short and J 8 bases short, with 19 bases between.

This clone appeared a single time. The chain couples TRBV7-2 to TRBJ2-2, with 11 nucleotides matching TRBD2. The CDR3 covers 15 residues. V gave up 3 bases and J gave up 4 bases; unmatched junction bases: 1. Germline V gives CDR1 SGHTA, CDR2 FQGNSA. CDR3 nucleotides: TGTGCCAGCAGCTTGGGACTAGCGGCCACCGGGGAGCTGTTTTTT. It yields the protein CASSLGLAATGELFF.

The gene calls are TRBV7-6 and TRBJ2-5; a possible D gene is TRBD2 (5 bases). Per germline, CDR1 SGHVS and CDR2 FNYEAQ. The CDR3 spans 11 residues. V dropped 5 bases and J dropped 5 bases, with 6 bases sitting between them. CDR3 residues: CASSQRETQYF. Here the CDR3 DNA reads TGTGCCAGCAGCCAGCGGGAGACCCAGTACTTC.

This chain connects TRBV5-1 to TRBJ2-5, with D perhaps matching TRBD1 (6 bases). The CDR3 sequence is 15 residues long. The V and J ends lost 3 bases and 2 bases respectively, with 14 bases between them. Per germline, CDR1 SGHRS and CDR2 YFSETQ. The CDR3 region is CASSSNQGWQETQYF. As DNA, the CDR3 is TGCGCCAGCAGCTCGAACCAGGGGTGGCAAGAGACCCAGTACTTC.

This clone is a singleton in its sample. The chain carries TRBV5-1 and TRBJ2-1; the match to TRBD2 covers 11 bases. CDR3 size: 14 residues. Germline trimming cut 3 bases from V and 8 bases from J; bases unmatched to any gene: 4. Germline CDR1 SGHRS, CDR2 YFSETQ. The CDR3 nucleotides are TGCGCCAGCAGCTCAACTAGCGGGGGTCATGAGCAGTTCTTC. Residues: CASSSTSGGHEQFF.

The chain employs TRBV16 and TRBJ1-5; no clear D gene. The CDR3 totals 13 residues. The germline CDR1 and CDR2 sequences are KGHSY and FQNENV. The germline V and J ends were trimmed by 4 bases and 4 bases, with 8 bases remaining between them. The CDR3 bases are TGTGCCAGCAGCCCTTACGGGAATCAGCCCCAGCATTTT. Its translation: CASSPYGNQPQHF.

This clone was seen just once. This chain uses TRBV24-1 with TRBJ2-5; D is undetermined. This CDR3 spans 17 amino acids. Germline CDR1 and CDR2: KGHDR and SFDVKD. V lost 6 bases and J lost 0, with 19 bases in between. CDR3: CATSHKDPRINQETQYF. The DNA for the CDR3 is TGTGCCACCAGTCACAAGGATCCCCGGATTAACCAAGAGACCCAGTACTTC.

The genes are TRBV28 and TRBJ1-5; unclear D gene. Germline-derived CDR1 and CDR2 are MDHEN and SYDVKM. The germline V and J ends were trimmed by 1 base and 4 bases, with 14 bases remaining between them. CDR3 length: 16 residues. CDR3 in amino acids: CASSLLGLGDNQPQHF. CDR3 DNA: TGTGCCAGCAGTTTATTAGGACTCGGGGATAATCAGCCCCAGCATTTT.

V is TRBV9 and J is TRBJ1-2; D not resolved. The V gene's germline CDR1 is SGDLS and CDR2 YYNGEE. Deletions cut 3 bases from V and 6 bases from J, with 9 bases between. The CDR3 is 12 amino acids. This CDR3 reads CASSAIGDGYTF. CDR3 nucleotide sequence: TGTGCCAGCAGCGCGATCGGCGATGGCTACACCTTC.

The chain links TRBV7-2 to TRBJ2-3; the D gene is possibly TRBD2 (7 bases). V was trimmed by 8 bases and J by 5 bases, leaving 14 bases between them. The CDR3 is made up of 13 amino acids. The germline gives CDR1 SGHTA, CDR2 FQGNSA. CDR3 sequence (DNA): TGTGCCAGCCGGCGGGGGCAGATAGATACGCAGTATTTT. Amino acid sequence: CASRRGQIDTQYF.

The chain uses TRBV12-5 and TRBJ1-5; TRBD1 is a possible D gene (5 bases). The germline CDR1 and CDR2 sequences are LGHNT and FRNRAP. The V and J ends lost 7 bases and 1 base respectively, with 29 bases between them. The CDR3 is 20 residues long. The CDR3 spells CASATEVGTGGVGSNQPQHF. The CDR3 DNA sequence: TGTGCTAGTGCCACGGAGGTGGGAACAGGAGGTGTTGGGAGCAATCAGCCCCAGCATTTT.

The chain carries TRBV10-3 and TRBJ1-1; TRBD1 aligns across 7 bases. Germline V lookup: CDR1 ENHRY, CDR2 SYGVKD. The junction had 7 bases not matched to a gene; V was cut back by 3 bases and J by 6 bases. The CDR3 consists of 14 residues. CDR3 sequence (DNA): TGTGCCATCAGTGAAGGACAGGCGCTTCCTGAAGCTTTCTTT. Translation: CAISEGQALPEAFF.

The chain joins TRBV27 to TRBJ2-1, with TRBD2 identical over 7 bases. The CDR3 spans 16 residues. From germline, CDR1 is MNHEY and CDR2 SMNVEV (reference sequence). Unmatched junction bases numbered 15, after V lost 7 bases and J lost 6 bases. CDR3 sequence (DNA): TGTGCCAGCAACTATCGGACGGGAGGAGGGCGCAATGAGCAGTTCTTC. Amino acid sequence: CASNYRTGGGRNEQFF.

This clone has only one observation. V gene TRBV5-1 combines with J gene TRBJ2-1; D possibly corresponds to TRBD1 (6 bases). V lost 2 bases and J 0 bases, leaving 6 bases between the germline ends. Germline assignment: CDR1 SGHRS and CDR2 YFSETQ. CDR3 length: 14 amino acids. The CDR3 region has the DNA TGCGCCAGCAGCTTACAGGGCTCCTACAATGAGCAGTTCTTC. Protein sequence: CASSLQGSYNEQFF.

The rearrangement links TRBV19 to TRBJ2-3; the D gene is possibly TRBD1 (5 bases). CDR1 is LNHDA, CDR2 SQIVND, per germline (reference sequence). This CDR3 is built from 13 residues. Trimming took 10 bases from V and 7 from J, leaving 18 bases between them. Here the CDR3 reads CATRATLGNTQYF. In nucleotides, the CDR3 is TGTGCCACCAGGGCTACTTTGGGGAATACGCAGTATTTT.

The J gene is TRBJ1-2, the V gene TRBV19; D uncertain. Germline V gene data show CDR1 as LNHDA and CDR2 as SQIVND (reference sequence). The germline V and J ends were trimmed by 3 bases and 4 bases, with 9 bases remaining between them. This CDR3 is 13 amino acids long. CDR3 amino acids: CASSIQRSYGYTF. The CDR3 nucleotides are TGTGCCAGTAGTATCCAAAGGTCCTATGGCTACACCTTC.

The chain carries TRBV4-2 and TRBJ2-3, with 10 nucleotides matching TRBD2. The germline gives CDR1 LGHNA, CDR2 YNFKEQ. Germline trimming cut 0 bases from V and 6 bases from J; bases unmatched to any gene: 9. The CDR3 extends over 17 amino acids. The CDR3 spells CASSQDLLAGTADTQYF. CDR3 nucleotides: TGTGCCAGCAGCCAAGATTTACTAGCGGGAACCGCGGATACGCAGTATTTT.